Listed here is a single T cell receptor beta chain. Antigen: not known. Germline assignment: CDR1 SGHNT and CDR2 YENEEA. The CDR3 extends over 13 amino acids. Deletions cut 0 bases from V and 7 bases from J, with 6 bases between. The data are from a study of T cell repertoires in cytomegalovirus infection. At the level of the study: CMV epitopes that were recently identified and HLA-C-restricted were used alongside well-studied HLA-B-restricted ones. Public TCR beta signature analysis indicated the presence of both CMV infection and matching HLA type.

TCRdb processed the reads anew with MiXCR; each CDR3 protein has one entry. Among some 130,000 distinct CDR3 sequences listed, about 32% were seen once. The chain uses TRBV11-3 and TRBJ2-2; no firm D call. Material: CD8+ T cells from cultured PBMCs, obtained from culture after CMV antigen stimulation. This TCR was recovered from a human donor in good health (CMV status not recorded). Some clones in this sample may be carry-over from other donors' samples. The chain's CDR3 is CASSLEYGGELFF. The DNA for the CDR3 is TGTGCCAGCAGCTTAGAATATGGCGGGGAGCTGTTTTTT.